This T cell receptor (beta chain) was profiled in a study of cytomegalovirus exposure and HLA in healthy donors. About the research overall: In an earlier analysis, 90 million to 130 million unique TCR beta sequences were found from some 200 million T cells.

There are a few counts of this clone. Its target is not known. Looked up from germline, CDR1 is GTSNPN and CDR2 is SVGIG (reference sequence). The CDR3 spans 15 residues. V shed 2 bases and J 4 bases; nucleotides not matched to a gene: 9. The study ran its PCR with 60 Vbeta and 13 Jbeta primers. The data were produced by immunoSEQ multiplex PCR, yet TCRdb's version contains in-frame clones alone and is incomplete. The table shows tens of thousands of clones, with more than 70% occurring only once. Points from the study as a whole: With later analysis, a missense DCLRE1C variant became linked to TCR beta V- and J-gene trimming. Analysis performed later showed TCR beta chains linked to HLA being more clonally expanded than equally common others.

The source is a male donor in good health and CMV-seropositive. This chain connects TRBV30 to TRBJ2-7, with 9 bases matching TRBD1. Specimen: PBMCs. The CDR3: CAWSSNRDRVYEQYF. CDR3 nucleotide sequence: TGTGCCTGGAGTAGTAACCGGGACAGGGTATACGAGCAGTACTTC.